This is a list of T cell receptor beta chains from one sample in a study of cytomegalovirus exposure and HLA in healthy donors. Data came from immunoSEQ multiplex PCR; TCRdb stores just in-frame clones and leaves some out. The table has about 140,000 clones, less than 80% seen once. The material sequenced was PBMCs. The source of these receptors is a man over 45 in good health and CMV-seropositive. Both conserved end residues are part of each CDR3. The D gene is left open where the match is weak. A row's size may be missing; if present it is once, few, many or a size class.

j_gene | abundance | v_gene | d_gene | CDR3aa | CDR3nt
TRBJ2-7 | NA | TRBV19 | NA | CASISRSGYEQYF | TGTGCCAGTATTTCTAGGTCGGGATACGAGCAGTACTTC
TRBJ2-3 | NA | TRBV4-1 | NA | CASSRGGGAGTDTQYF | TGCGCCAGCAGCCGAGGGGGGGGCGCGGGCACAGATACGCAGTATTTT
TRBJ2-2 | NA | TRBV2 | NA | CASKRDNSNTGELFF | TGTGCCAGCAAGCGGGACAACTCAAACACCGGGGAGCTGTTTTTT
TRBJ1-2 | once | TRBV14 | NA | CASSPTGKRGYGYTF | TGTGCCAGCAGCCCTACAGGGAAGAGGGGGTATGGCTACACCTTC
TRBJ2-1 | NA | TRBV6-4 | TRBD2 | CASSVLAGTGEQFF | TGTGCCAGCAGTGTGCTAGCGGGAACGGGTGAGCAGTTCTTC
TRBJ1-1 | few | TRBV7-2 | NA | CASSLAREDEAFF | TGTGCCAGCAGCTTAGCGAGGGAGGATGAAGCTTTCTTT
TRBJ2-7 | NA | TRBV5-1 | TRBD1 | CASTVGTGGREQYF | TGCGCCAGCACCGTCGGCACAGGGGGTAGAGAGCAGTACTTC
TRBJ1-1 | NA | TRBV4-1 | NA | CASSQPGRENTEAFF | TGCGCCAGCAGCCAACCGGGCCGGGAGAACACTGAAGCTTTCTTT
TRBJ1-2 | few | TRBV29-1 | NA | CSVGSRVEVEGYTF | TGCAGCGTGGGTAGCAGGGTAGAAGTGGAGGGCTACACCTTC
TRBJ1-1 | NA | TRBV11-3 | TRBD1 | CASSYEGAKNTEAFF | TGTGCCAGCAGCTATGAGGGGGCGAAGAACACTGAAGCTTTCTTT
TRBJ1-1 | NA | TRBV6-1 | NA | CASRLGYTEAFF | TGTGCCAGCAGACTAGGGTACACTGAAGCTTTCTTT
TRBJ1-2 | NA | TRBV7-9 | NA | CASTLPANYGYTF | TGTGCCAGCACCCTCCCGGCTAACTATGGCTACACCTTC
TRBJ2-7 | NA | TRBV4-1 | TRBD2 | CASSLRKGAGGPQEQYF | TGCGCCAGCAGCCTACGTAAGGGGGCGGGAGGGCCGCAGGAGCAGTACTTC